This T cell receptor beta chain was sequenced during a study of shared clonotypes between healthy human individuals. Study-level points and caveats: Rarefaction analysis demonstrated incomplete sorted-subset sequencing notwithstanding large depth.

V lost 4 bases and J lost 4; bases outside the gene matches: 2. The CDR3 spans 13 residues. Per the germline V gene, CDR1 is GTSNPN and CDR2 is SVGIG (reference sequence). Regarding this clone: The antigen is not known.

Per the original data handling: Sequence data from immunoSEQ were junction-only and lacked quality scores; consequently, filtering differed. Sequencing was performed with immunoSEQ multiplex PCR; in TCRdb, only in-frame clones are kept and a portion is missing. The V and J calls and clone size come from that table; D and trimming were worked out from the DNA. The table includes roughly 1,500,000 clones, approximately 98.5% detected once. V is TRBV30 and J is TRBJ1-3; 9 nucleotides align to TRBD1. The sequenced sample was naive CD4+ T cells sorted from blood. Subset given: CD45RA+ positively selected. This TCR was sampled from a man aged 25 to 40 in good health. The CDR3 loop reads CAWMDRGGNTIYF. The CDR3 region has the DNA TGTGCCTGGATGGACAGGGGAGGAAACACCATATATTTT.